This TCR beta chain derives from a study of radiation and T cells in renal cell carcinoma. Findings and limits, study-wide: No pretreatment tumor biopsies were available for baseline clonotypes.

Stated time point: blood 4 weeks post-SBRT, at nephrectomy. Specified treatment: 15 Gy SBRT to primary tumor, nephrectomy 4 weeks later. The patient's renal cell carcinoma had clear cell pathology. CDR1 is KGHSH and CDR2 is LQKENI in the germline V gene. V lost 3 bases to trimming and J lost 1 base, with 12 bases between them. CDR3 length equals 15 residues. This clone was recorded only once. Its antigen is undetermined. Libraries were prepared by immunoSEQ multiplex PCR; TCRdb keeps only in-frame clonotypes and omits some of them. There are more than 60,000 clones in the sample; over 80% occur only once, and 2% to 3% lies in the top ten.

The chain links TRBV18 to TRBJ1-1; maybe TRBD1 (5 bases). The source was blood, collected from a patient whose treatment included radiotherapy and nephrectomy. This sequence originates from a woman in her fifties or sixties with renal cell carcinoma. CDR3 protein: CASSPQKTENTEAFF. The CDR3, as DNA: TGTGCCAGCTCACCGCAGAAGACAGAGAACACTGAAGCTTTCTTT. Complete variable domain (other parts from reference TRBV18 and TRBJ1-1): NAGVMQNPRHLVRRRGQEARLRCSPMKGHSHVYWYRQLPEEGLKFMVYLQKENIIDESGMPKERFSAEFPKEGPSILRIQQVVRGDSAAYFCASSPQKTENTEAFFGQGTRLTVV.